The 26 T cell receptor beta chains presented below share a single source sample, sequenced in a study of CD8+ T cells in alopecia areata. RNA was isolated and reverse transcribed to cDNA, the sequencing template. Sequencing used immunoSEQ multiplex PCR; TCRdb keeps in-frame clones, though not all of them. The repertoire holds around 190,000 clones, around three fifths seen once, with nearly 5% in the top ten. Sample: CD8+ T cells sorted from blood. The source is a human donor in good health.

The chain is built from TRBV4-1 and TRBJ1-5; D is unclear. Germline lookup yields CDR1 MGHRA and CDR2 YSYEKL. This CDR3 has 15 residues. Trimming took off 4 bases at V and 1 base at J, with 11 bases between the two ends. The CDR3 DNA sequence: TGCGCCAGCAGCCGGGCAGCCGCGAGCAATCAGCCCCAGCATTTT. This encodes CASSRAAASNQPQHF.

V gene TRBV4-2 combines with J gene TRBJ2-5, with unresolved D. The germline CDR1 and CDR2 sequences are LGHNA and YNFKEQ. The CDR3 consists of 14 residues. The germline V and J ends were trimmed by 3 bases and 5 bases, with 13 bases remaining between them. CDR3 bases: TGTGCCAGCAGCCAGAAAGTCTCCGCGGAGACCCAGTACTTC. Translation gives CASSQKVSAETQYF.

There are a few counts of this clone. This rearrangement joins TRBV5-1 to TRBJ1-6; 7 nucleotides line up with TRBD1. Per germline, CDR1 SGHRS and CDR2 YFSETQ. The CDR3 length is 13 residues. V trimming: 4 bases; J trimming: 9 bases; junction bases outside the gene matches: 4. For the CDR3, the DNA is TGCGCCAGCAGCACCGGACAGGCTTCACCCCTCCACTTT. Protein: CASSTGQASPLHF.

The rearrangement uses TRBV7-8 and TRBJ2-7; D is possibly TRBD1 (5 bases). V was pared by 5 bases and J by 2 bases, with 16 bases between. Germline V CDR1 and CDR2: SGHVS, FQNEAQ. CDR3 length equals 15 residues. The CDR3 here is CASSPQPRGTYEQYF. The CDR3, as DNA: TGTGCCAGCAGCCCTCAGCCAAGGGGTACCTACGAGCAGTACTTC.

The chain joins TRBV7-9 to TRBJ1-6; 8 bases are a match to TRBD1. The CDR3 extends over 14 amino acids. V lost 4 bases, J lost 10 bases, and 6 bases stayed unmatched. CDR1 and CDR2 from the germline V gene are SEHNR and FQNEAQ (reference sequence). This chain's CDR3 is CASSSGQVGSPLHF. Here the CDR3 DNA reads TGTGCCAGCAGCTCGGGACAGGTGGGATCACCCCTCCACTTT. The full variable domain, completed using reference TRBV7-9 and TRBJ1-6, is DTGVSQNPRHKITKRGQNVTFRCDPISEHNRLYWYRQTLGQGPEFLTYFQNEAQLEKSRLLSDRFSAERPKGSFSTLEIQRTEQGDSAMYLCASSSGQVGSPLHFGNGTRLTVT.

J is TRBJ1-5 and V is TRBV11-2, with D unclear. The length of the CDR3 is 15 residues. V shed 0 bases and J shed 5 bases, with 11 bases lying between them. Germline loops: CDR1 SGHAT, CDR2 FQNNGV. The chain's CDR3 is CASSLDLGGDQPQHF. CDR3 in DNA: TGTGCCAGCAGCTTAGATCTGGGTGGGGATCAGCCCCAGCATTTT.

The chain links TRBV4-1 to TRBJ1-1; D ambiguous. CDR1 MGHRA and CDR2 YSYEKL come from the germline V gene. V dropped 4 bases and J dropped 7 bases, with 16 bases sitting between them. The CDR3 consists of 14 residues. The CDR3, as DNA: TGCGCCAGCAGCCGGGTCCCTGGCCTGGATGAAGCTTTCTTT. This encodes CASSRVPGLDEAFF.

CDR3 loop: CASSMYLGSNQPQHF. The CDR3, as DNA: TGTGCCAGTAGTATGTACTTGGGGAGCAATCAGCCCCAGCATTTT. The V call is TRBV19, the J call TRBJ1-5; no definite D call. Deletions cut 3 bases from V and 1 base from J, with 10 bases between. This CDR3 has 15 amino acids. The germline gives CDR1 LNHDA, CDR2 SQIVND (reference sequence).

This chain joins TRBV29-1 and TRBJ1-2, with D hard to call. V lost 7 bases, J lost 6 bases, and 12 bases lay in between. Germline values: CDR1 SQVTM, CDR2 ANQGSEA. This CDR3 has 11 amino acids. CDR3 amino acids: CSAFRLDGYTF. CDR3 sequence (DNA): TGCAGCGCTTTTAGACTAGATGGCTACACCTTC. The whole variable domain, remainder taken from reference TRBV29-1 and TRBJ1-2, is SAVISQKPSRDICQRGTSLTIQCQVDSQVTMMFWYRQQPGQSLTLIATANQGSEATYESGFVIDKFPISRPNLTFSTLTVSNMSPEDSSIYLCSAFRLDGYTFGSGTRLTVV.

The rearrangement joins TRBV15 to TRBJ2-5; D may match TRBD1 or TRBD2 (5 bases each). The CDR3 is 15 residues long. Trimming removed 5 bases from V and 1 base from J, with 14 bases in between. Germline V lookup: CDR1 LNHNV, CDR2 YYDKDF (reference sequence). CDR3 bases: TGTGCCACCAGCCTTCCTGGGACGGGCCAAGAGACCCAGTACTTC. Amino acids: CATSLPGTGQETQYF. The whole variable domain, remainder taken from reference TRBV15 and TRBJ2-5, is DAMVIQNPRYQVTQFGKPVTLSCSQTLNHNVMYWYQQKSSQAPKLLFHYYDKDFNNEADTPDNFQSRRPNTSFCFLDIRSPGLGDTAMYLCATSLPGTGQETQYFGPGTRLLVL.

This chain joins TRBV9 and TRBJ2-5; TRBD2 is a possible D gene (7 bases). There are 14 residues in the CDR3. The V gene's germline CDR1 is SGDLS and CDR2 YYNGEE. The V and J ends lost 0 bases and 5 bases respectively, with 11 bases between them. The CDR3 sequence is CASSVGGGAETQYF. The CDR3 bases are TGTGCCAGCAGCGTAGGAGGGGGGGCGGAGACCCAGTACTTC. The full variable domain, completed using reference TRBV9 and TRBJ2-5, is DSGVTQTPKHLITATGQRVTLRCSPRSGDLSVYWYQQSLDQGLQFLIQYYNGEERAKGNILERFSAQQFPDLHSELNLSSLELGDSALYFCASSVGGGAETQYFGPGTRLLVL.

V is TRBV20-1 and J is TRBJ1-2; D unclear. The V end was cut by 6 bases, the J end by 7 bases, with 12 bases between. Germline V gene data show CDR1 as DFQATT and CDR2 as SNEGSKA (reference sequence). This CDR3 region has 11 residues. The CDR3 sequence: CSAPNEIGYTF. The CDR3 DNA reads TGCAGTGCCCCCAACGAGATTGGCTACACCTTC.

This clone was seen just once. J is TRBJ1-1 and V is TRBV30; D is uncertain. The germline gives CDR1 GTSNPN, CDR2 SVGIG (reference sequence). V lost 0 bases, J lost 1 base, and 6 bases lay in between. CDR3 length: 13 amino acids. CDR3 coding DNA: TGTGCCTGGAGTGTCGAGGGGAACACTGAAGCTTTCTTT. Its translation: CAWSVEGNTEAFF.

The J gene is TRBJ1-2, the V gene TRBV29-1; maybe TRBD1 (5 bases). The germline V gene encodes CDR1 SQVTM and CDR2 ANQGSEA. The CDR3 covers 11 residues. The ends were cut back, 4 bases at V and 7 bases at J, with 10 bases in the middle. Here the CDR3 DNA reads TGCAGCGTTGGCAGGGACCCTGGCTACACCTTC. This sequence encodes CSVGRDPGYTF.

In nucleotides, the CDR3 is TGTGCCAGCAGCTTAGGACCAGCCCAGTACTTC. Protein: CASSLGPAQYF. The J gene is TRBJ2-7, the V gene TRBV7-9; D not certain. The V and J ends lost 1 base and 10 bases respectively, with 8 bases between them. CDR1 and CDR2 (germline): SEHNR, FQNEAQ (reference sequence). This CDR3 has 11 amino acids.

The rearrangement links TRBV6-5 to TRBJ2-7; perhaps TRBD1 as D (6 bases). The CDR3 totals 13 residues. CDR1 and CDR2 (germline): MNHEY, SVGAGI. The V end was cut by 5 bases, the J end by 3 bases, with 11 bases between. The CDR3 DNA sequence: TGTGCCAGCAGTACCCTGGACAGCTACGAGCAGTACTTC. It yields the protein CASSTLDSYEQYF.

DNA of the CDR3: TGCAGCGTCCGAGCGGGGGGCTGGGAGGTAGATGAAGCTTTCTTT. Translating gives CSVRAGGWEVDEAFF. The V and J genes are TRBV29-1 and TRBJ1-1; perhaps TRBD1 as D (6 bases). Germline CDR1 is SQVTM and CDR2 is ANQGSEA. V was cut by 6 bases and J by 7 bases, with 24 bases left in between. The length of the CDR3 is 15 residues.

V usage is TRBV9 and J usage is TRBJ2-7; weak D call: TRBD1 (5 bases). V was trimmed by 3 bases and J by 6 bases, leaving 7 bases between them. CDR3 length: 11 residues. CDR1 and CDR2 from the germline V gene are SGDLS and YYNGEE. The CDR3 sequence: CASSEGSEQYF. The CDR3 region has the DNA TGTGCCAGCAGCGAGGGGTCCGAGCAGTACTTC.

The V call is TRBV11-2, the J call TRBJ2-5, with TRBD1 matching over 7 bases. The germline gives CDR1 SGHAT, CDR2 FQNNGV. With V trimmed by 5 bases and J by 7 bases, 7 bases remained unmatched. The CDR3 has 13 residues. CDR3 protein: CASSAGTAGTQYF. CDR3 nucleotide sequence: TGTGCCAGCAGCGCCGGGACAGCAGGGACCCAGTACTTC.

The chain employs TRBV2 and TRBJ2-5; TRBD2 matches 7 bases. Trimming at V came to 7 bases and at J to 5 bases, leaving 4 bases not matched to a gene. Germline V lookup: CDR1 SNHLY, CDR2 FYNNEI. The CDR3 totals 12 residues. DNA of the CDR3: TGTGCCAGCATTCCCGGGGGGGAGACCCAGTACTTC. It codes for CASIPGGETQYF.

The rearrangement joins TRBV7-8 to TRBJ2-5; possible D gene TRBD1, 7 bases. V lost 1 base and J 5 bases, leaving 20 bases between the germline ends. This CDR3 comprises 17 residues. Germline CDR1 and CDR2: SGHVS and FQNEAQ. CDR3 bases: TGTGCCAGCAGCTTAGGTCGGCAGGGGGGAGTCGAGGAGACCCAGTACTTC. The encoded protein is CASSLGRQGGVEETQYF.

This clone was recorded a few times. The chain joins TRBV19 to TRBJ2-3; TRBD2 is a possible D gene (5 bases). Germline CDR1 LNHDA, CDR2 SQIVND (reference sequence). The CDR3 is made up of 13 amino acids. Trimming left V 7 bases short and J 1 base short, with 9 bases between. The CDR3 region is CASMGVGTDTQYF. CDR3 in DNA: TGTGCCAGTATGGGAGTAGGCACAGATACGCAGTATTTT.

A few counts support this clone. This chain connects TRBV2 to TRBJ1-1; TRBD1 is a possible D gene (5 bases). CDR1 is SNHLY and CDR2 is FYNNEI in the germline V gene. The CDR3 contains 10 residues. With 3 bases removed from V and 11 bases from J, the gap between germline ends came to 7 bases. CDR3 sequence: CASSEGRAFF. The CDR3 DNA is TGTGCCAGCAGTGAGGGGCGGGCTTTCTTT.

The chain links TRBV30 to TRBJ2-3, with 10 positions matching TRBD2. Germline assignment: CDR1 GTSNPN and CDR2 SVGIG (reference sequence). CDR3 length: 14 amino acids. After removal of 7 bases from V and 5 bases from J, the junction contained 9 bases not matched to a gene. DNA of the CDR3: TGTGCCTCAACCGGTAGCGGGGGGCAAGATACGCAGTATTTT. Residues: CASTGSGGQDTQYF.

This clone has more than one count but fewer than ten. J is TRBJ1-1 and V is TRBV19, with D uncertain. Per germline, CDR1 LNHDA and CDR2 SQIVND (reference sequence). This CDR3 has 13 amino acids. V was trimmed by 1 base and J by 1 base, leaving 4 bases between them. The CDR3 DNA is TGTGCCAGTAGTATAGTGGCGAACACTGAAGCTTTCTTT. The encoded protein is CASSIVANTEAFF.

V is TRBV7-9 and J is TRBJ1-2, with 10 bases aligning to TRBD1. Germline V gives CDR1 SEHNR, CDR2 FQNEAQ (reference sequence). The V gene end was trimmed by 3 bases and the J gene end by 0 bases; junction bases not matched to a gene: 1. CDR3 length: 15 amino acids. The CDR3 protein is CASSFGTGANYGYTF. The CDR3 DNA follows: TGTGCCAGCAGCTTTGGGACAGGGGCTAACTATGGCTACACCTTC.